Shown below are 14 T cell receptor beta chains from a single sample sequenced in a study of patients and donors after allogeneic stem cell transplantation. TCRdb processed the RT-PCR reads anew with MiXCR; each CDR3 protein has one entry. Of 200,000 to 250,000 distinct CDR3 sequences detected, over 12% appear once; the ten largest clones hold approximately 10%. Sequenced material: blood, either unsorted or a sorted T cell fraction (not recorded which). The receptors stem from a human donor who was either an allogeneic HSCT recipient or a stem cell or donor lymphocyte infusion donor (not recorded which). It is not recorded whose cells these are; they may come from a transplant donor.

V is TRBV6-1 and J is TRBJ2-7, with TRBD2 as a possible D gene (6 bases). The V end lost 7 bases, the J end lost 2 bases, and 18 bases lay between the germline ends. This CDR3 region has 15 residues. Per the germline V gene, CDR1 is MNHNS and CDR2 is SASEGT. CDR3 region: CASKLGGLSPYEQYF. Here the CDR3 DNA reads TGTGCCAGCAAGCTTGGAGGGCTGTCCCCCTACGAGCAGTACTTC.

The chain combines TRBV5-1 with TRBJ1-1, with D maybe TRBD1 (5 bases). V was trimmed by 0 bases and J by 0 bases, leaving 9 bases between them. The CDR3 runs 15 residues. Germline V gene lookup returns CDR1 SGHRS and CDR2 YFSETQ. DNA for the CDR3: TGCGCCAGCAGCTTGGAGGGGAGGGTGAACACTGAAGCTTTCTTT. This sequence encodes CASSLEGRVNTEAFF.

This clonotype was seen more than once but under ten times. The chain couples TRBV5-6 to TRBJ2-3, with 7 bases aligning to TRBD2. Germline CDR1 and CDR2: SGHDT and YYEEEE. The CDR3 has 16 residues. V lost 0 bases, J lost 2 bases, and 6 bases stayed unmatched. The CDR3: CASSLVRSGDTDTQYF. CDR3 nucleotides: TGTGCCAGCAGCTTGGTTAGGAGCGGGGACACAGATACGCAGTATTTT.

At least ten counts were recorded for this clonotype. The rearrangement links TRBV29-1 to TRBJ2-5, with 11 bases matching TRBD2. The CDR3 loop spans 15 amino acids. The ends lost 6 bases at V and 5 bases at J; junction bases unmatched: 11. Per the germline V gene, CDR1 is SQVTM and CDR2 is ANQGSEA. CDR3 nucleotides: TGCAGCGTCAAAGGCCAGACTAGCGGGGTTGAGACCCAGTACTTC. This translates into CSVKGQTSGVETQYF.

The CDR3 protein is CSGQGGGGTEAFF. DNA of the CDR3: TGCAGTGGCCAGGGCGGCGGGGGCACTGAAGCTTTCTTT. The rearrangement uses TRBV20-1 and TRBJ1-1, with a possible D match to TRBD1 (5 bases). Between the trimmed V and J ends, which lost 7 bases and 4 bases, there was a span of 16 bases. The length of the CDR3 is 13 residues. The germline V gene has CDR1 DFQATT and CDR2 SNEGSKA (reference sequence).

V and J are TRBV21-1 and TRBJ1-6. TRBV21-1 is termed a pseudogene. The CDR3 consists of 15 residues. CDR3 coding DNA: TGTGCCAGCAGCAAAGTAGGTCTTTGGCATTCACCCCTCCACTTT. Its protein product is CASSKVGLWHSPLHF.

This clonotype was recorded a few times. V gene TRBV3-1 combines with J gene TRBJ2-7; 14 bases match TRBD2. The CDR3 covers 16 residues. The ends lost 1 base at V and 9 bases at J; junction bases unmatched: 8. Germline values: CDR1 LGHDT, CDR2 YNNKEL (reference sequence). The CDR3 nucleotides read TGTGCCAGCAGCCAAGGCCGGACTAGCGGGAGGATGGGGCAGTACTTC. Amino acids: CASSQGRTSGRMGQYF.

The CDR3 loop reads CASSVARASGELFF. DNA for the CDR3: TGTGCCAGCAGCGTAGCTCGGGCGTCCGGGGAGCTGTTTTTT. The chain combines TRBV9 with TRBJ2-2; D gene uncertain. Trimming cost V 0 bases and J 6 bases, with 9 bases left between them. Germline V CDR1 and CDR2: SGDLS, YYNGEE. This CDR3 spans 14 amino acids.

The chain has TRBV6-2 or TRBV6-3 and TRBJ2-1; the match to TRBD2 covers 11 bases. CDR3 length equals 21 residues. Germline V gene data show CDR1 as MNHEY and CDR2 as SVGEGT. V lost 0 bases to trimming and J lost 0 bases; unmatched junction nucleotides: 13. CDR3 in amino acids: CASSYSRIGLAGLSSYNEQFF. The CDR3 DNA reads as TGTGCCAGCAGTTACTCGAGGATTGGACTAGCGGGCCTCAGCTCCTACAATGAGCAGTTCTTC.

There are many counts of this clonotype. J is TRBJ2-2 and V is TRBV21-1; the D call TRBD2 from the table was never checked on the DNA. TRBV21-1 is flagged as a pseudogene. The CDR3 spans 17 residues. CDR3 residues: CASSKVMCGANTGELFF. In nucleotides, the CDR3 is TGTGCCAGCAGCAAAGTAATGTGCGGGGCGAACACCGGGGAGCTGTTTTTT.

This clonotype has at least ten counts. The chain has TRBV6-1 and TRBJ1-1; 10 bases fit TRBD1. From germline, CDR1 is MNHNS and CDR2 SASEGT. CDR3 size: 13 residues. V was clipped by 11 bases and J by 8 bases; unmatched bases: 11. For the CDR3, the DNA is TGTGCCGGAGACGACAGGGGGCGCGGAGAAGCTTTCTTT. Translating it yields CAGDDRGRGEAFF.

The gene calls are TRBV5-1 and TRBJ1-3; no definite D call. The V gene lost 0 bases and the J gene lost 5 bases, with 6 bases spanning the gap. The CDR3 sequence is 13 residues long. Germline V lookup: CDR1 SGHRS, CDR2 YFSETQ. The CDR3 bases are TGCGCCAGCAGCTTGGAAGGCAGAAACACCATATATTTT. It specifies CASSLEGRNTIYF. Full variable domain (remainder filled in from reference TRBV5-1 and TRBJ1-3): KAGVTQTPRYLIKTRGQQVTLSCSPISGHRSVSWYQQTPGQGLQFLFEYFSETQRNKGNFPGRFSGRQFSNSRSEMNVSTLELGDSALYLCASSLEGRNTIYFGEGSWLTVV.

This clonotype was seen repeatedly, ten times or more. The CDR3 nucleotides are TGTGCCAGCAGCTTAGGGGGACAGGGGTTGGATACGCAGTATTTT. Amino acid sequence: CASSLGGQGLDTQYF. The chain combines TRBV5-6 with TRBJ2-3, with TRBD1 matching 10 bases. Per germline, CDR1 SGHDT and CDR2 YYEEEE. V shed 2 bases and J 6 bases; nucleotides not matched to a gene: 6. The CDR3 spans 15 residues.

This clonotype turned up a few times. A junction end diverges from the germline sequence, so it may reflect a read error. V is TRBV24-1 and J is TRBJ2-1; unclear D gene. CDR3 size: 15 residues. Germline CDR1 KGHDR, CDR2 SFDVKD. The CDR3, as DNA: TGTGCCACCAGTGATTCGGGCAGAGCCTACAATGAGCAGTCCTTC. This codes for CATSDSGRAYNEQSF.